These 29 T cell receptor beta chains share one sample of origin, sequenced in a study of shared clonotypes between healthy human individuals. The protocol was immunoSEQ multiplex PCR, while the TCRdb copy is restricted to in-frame clones and leaves out a portion. Altogether roughly 2.5 million clones are present, around 94% being singletons, with the ten largest covering about 0.13%. Sequencing was done on a sample of naive CD4+ T cells sorted from blood. Documented subset: CD45RA+ positively selected. These receptor sequences come from a man younger than 35 in good health.

This clone was found a few times. This chain uses TRBV2 with TRBJ1-5, with unresolved D. V lost 7 bases to trimming and J lost 3 bases, with 10 bases between them. This CDR3 comprises 13 residues. Germline V gene data show CDR1 as SNHLY and CDR2 as FYNNEI. CDR3 sequence: CASTRQYNQPQHF. The CDR3 region has the DNA TGTGCCAGCACTCGGCAGTACAATCAGCCCCAGCATTTT.

The chain uses TRBV5-1 and TRBJ2-7; tentative D call: TRBD1 (6 bases). The V end was cut by 0 bases, the J end by 4 bases, with 14 bases between. Germline assignment: CDR1 SGHRS and CDR2 YFSETQ. This CDR3 has 15 residues. CDR3 sequence reads: CASSLAQRTAYEQYF. Here the CDR3 DNA reads TGCGCCAGCAGCTTGGCCCAACGGACAGCTTACGAGCAGTACTTC.

This chain connects TRBV5-4 to TRBJ2-3, with TRBD2 matching 8 bases. Germline CDR1 is SGHNT and CDR2 is YYREEE (reference sequence). This CDR3 region has 17 residues. V lost 4 bases and J lost 4; bases outside the gene matches: 14. The CDR3 DNA follows: TGTGCCAGCAGCCCCGAACTCGGAGCGGGAGTTGCAGATACGCAGTATTTT. Its protein product is CASSPELGAGVADTQYF.

The chain is built from TRBV19 and TRBJ1-1; unclear D gene. Trimming left V 4 bases short and J 5 bases short, with 11 bases between. The CDR3 consists of 13 residues. CDR1 and CDR2 (germline): LNHDA, SQIVND (reference sequence). The CDR3 protein is CASSNPVITEAFF. Written as DNA, the CDR3 is TGTGCCAGTAGTAATCCGGTGATTACTGAAGCTTTCTTT. Variable domain in full (rest from reference TRBV19 and TRBJ1-1): DGGITQSPKYLFRKEGQNVTLSCEQNLNHDAMYWYRQDPGQGLRLIYYSQIVNDFQKGDIAEGYSVSREKKESFPLTVTSAQKNPTAFYLCASSNPVITEAFFGQGTRLTVV.

CDR3 residues: CSVENRALNTEAFF. CDR3 sequence (DNA): TGCAGCGTTGAAAACAGGGCCTTGAACACTGAAGCTTTCTTT. The chain links TRBV29-1 to TRBJ1-1; a weak D match, TRBD1 (6 bases). The length of the CDR3 is 14 residues. The germline gives CDR1 SQVTM, CDR2 ANQGSEA. Deletions cut 2 bases from V and 0 bases from J, with 10 bases between.

The genes are TRBV4-1 and TRBJ1-1; D remains unclear. Germline CDR1 MGHRA, CDR2 YSYEKL. Deletions cut 4 bases from V and 5 bases from J, with 17 bases between. The CDR3 has 15 residues. The chain's CDR3 is CASSLYRGGGTEAFF. CDR3 DNA: TGCGCCAGCAGCCTATATCGGGGTGGTGGGACTGAAGCTTTCTTT.

This sequence joins TRBV7-9 and TRBJ2-7; no reliable D call. Trimming stripped 5 bases from V and 6 bases from J, with 17 bases between. CDR3 length equals 14 residues. The germline V gene encodes CDR1 SEHNR and CDR2 FQNEAQ (reference sequence). CDR3 sequence reads: CASSPPPVTREQYF. The CDR3 region has the DNA TGTGCCAGCAGCCCTCCCCCGGTGACTCGCGAGCAGTACTTC. The full variable domain, completed using reference TRBV7-9 and TRBJ2-7, is DTGVSQNPRHKITKRGQNVTFRCDPISEHNRLYWYRQTLGQGPEFLTYFQNEAQLEKSRLLSDRFSAERPKGSFSTLEIQRTEQGDSAMYLCASSPPPVTREQYFGPGTRLTVT.

This rearrangement joins TRBV4-1 to TRBJ2-5; 11 bases fit TRBD1. Germline trimming cut 4 bases from V and 4 bases from J; bases unmatched to any gene: 8. Germline loops: CDR1 MGHRA, CDR2 YSYEKL. CDR3 length: 16 residues. The CDR3 protein is CASSPDRGQQRETQYF. CDR3 coding DNA: TGCGCCAGCAGCCCGGACAGGGGGCAACAAAGAGAGACCCAGTACTTC.

The chain uses TRBV20-1 and TRBJ2-1; D not certain. The CDR3 is 11 amino acids. Trimming removed 6 bases from V and 4 bases from J, with 7 bases in between. CDR1 is DFQATT, CDR2 SNEGSKA, per germline (reference sequence). CDR3: CSADRYNEQFF. The CDR3 bases are TGCAGTGCCGATCGTTACAATGAGCAGTTCTTC.

The chain has TRBV6-4 and TRBJ1-5; D is unclear. CDR1 and CDR2 (germline): MRHNA, SNTAGT. The CDR3 consists of 15 residues. V lost 3 bases, J lost 3 bases, and 12 bases lay in between. CDR3 protein: CASSERRDANQPQHF. In nucleotides, the CDR3 is TGTGCCAGCAGTGAACGGAGGGATGCCAATCAGCCCCAGCATTTT.

The rearrangement uses TRBV19 and TRBJ2-7; 9 nucleotides line up with TRBD1. CDR1 LNHDA and CDR2 SQIVND come from the germline V gene (reference sequence). The ends lost 6 bases at V and 0 bases at J; junction bases unmatched: 6. The CDR3 is made up of 15 amino acids. The chain's CDR3 is CASSFPGQGSYEQYF. In DNA, the CDR3 is TGTGCCAGTAGCTTCCCGGGACAGGGCTCCTACGAGCAGTACTTC.

The CDR3 loop reads CSARNGDTQYF. The CDR3 DNA is TGCAGTGCTAGAAACGGAGATACGCAGTATTTT. The chain recombines TRBV20-1 with TRBJ2-3, with no clear D. In germline, CDR1 is DFQATT, CDR2 SNEGSKA (reference sequence). V dropped 2 bases and J dropped 5 bases, with 5 bases sitting between them. The CDR3 runs to 11 residues.

The rearrangement links TRBV10-3 to TRBJ2-3; the D gene is possibly TRBD1 (6 bases). V gave up 6 bases and J gave up 5 bases, with 12 bases separating them. Germline lookup yields CDR1 ENHRY and CDR2 SYGVKD. This CDR3 region has 13 residues. The CDR3 spells CAIRQGVEDTQYF. CDR3 bases: TGTGCCATCAGACAGGGAGTGGAAGATACGCAGTATTTT.

In DNA form, the CDR3 reads TGTGCCAGCAGCTTAGCCCAAGGGGTCACCAACTATGGCTACACCTTC. Translated: CASSLAQGVTNYGYTF. The chain links TRBV7-8 to TRBJ1-2; D might be TRBD1 (5 bases). This CDR3 has 16 amino acids. Germline V gene lookup returns CDR1 SGHVS and CDR2 FQNEAQ. The V end lost 0 bases, the J end lost 2 bases, and 13 bases lay between the germline ends.

The CDR3 coding sequence is TGTGCCAGCAGCCCTCGGACAGAAGACTACGAGCAGTACTTC. Residues: CASSPRTEDYEQYF. This chain links TRBV9 with TRBJ2-7; D is possibly TRBD1 (6 bases). Germline loops: CDR1 SGDLS, CDR2 YYNGEE. The V end was cut by 4 bases, the J end by 3 bases, with 14 bases between. CDR3 length: 14 amino acids.

V usage is TRBV10-3 and J usage is TRBJ1-6, with D hard to call. The CDR3 spans 12 residues. Trimming stripped 4 bases from V and 10 bases from J, with 8 bases between. Germline V gives CDR1 ENHRY, CDR2 SYGVKD. This chain's CDR3 is CAISGQGSPLHF. DNA of the CDR3: TGTGCCATCAGTGGGCAAGGCTCACCCCTCCACTTT.

The rearrangement links TRBV4-1 to TRBJ1-2; no definite D call. This CDR3 region has 16 residues. From germline, CDR1 is MGHRA and CDR2 YSYEKL. V lost 0 bases, J lost 4 bases, and 15 bases lay in between. The CDR3, as DNA: TGCGCCAGCAGCCAAGATCAACTACGGGCCCTCTATGGCTACACCTTC. Translated, it gives CASSQDQLRALYGYTF.

This chain connects TRBV7-2 to TRBJ2-7, with 11 positions matching TRBD1. Germline V gene data show CDR1 as SGHTA and CDR2 as FQGNSA. This CDR3 has 15 amino acids. V gave up 7 bases and J gave up 3 bases; unmatched junction bases: 8. As DNA, the CDR3 is TGTGCCAGCAACCCGGGTGGGACAGGGGGCTACGAGCAGTACTTC. It yields the protein CASNPGGTGGYEQYF.

The chain has TRBV9 and TRBJ1-2; D is uncertain. Trimming stripped 4 bases from V and 7 bases from J, with 14 bases between. Germline V gives CDR1 SGDLS, CDR2 YYNGEE. This CDR3 region has 13 residues. Here the CDR3 reads CASSPDGWGGYTF. The CDR3 nucleotides read TGTGCCAGCAGCCCGGACGGCTGGGGTGGCTACACCTTC.

The genes are TRBV27 and TRBJ1-2; D is unresolved. Trimming pared 0 bases from V and 4 bases from J, leaving 12 bases between. This CDR3 has 15 amino acids. Germline V lookup: CDR1 MNHEY, CDR2 SMNVEV (reference sequence). The CDR3 is CASSLSVPPVYGYTF. The CDR3 DNA is TGTGCCAGCAGTTTATCGGTGCCTCCGGTCTATGGCTACACCTTC.

This rearrangement joins TRBV27 to TRBJ2-7; no definite D call. Trimming took off 5 bases at V and 4 bases at J, with 18 bases between the two ends. This CDR3 comprises 15 residues. Germline V gene lookup returns CDR1 MNHEY and CDR2 SMNVEV (reference sequence). CDR3 DNA: TGTGCCAGCAGTCGAGTCCCCATAAATTCGTACGAGCAGTACTTC. Translated: CASSRVPINSYEQYF.

The chain recombines TRBV7-3 with TRBJ2-3, with D tentatively TRBD1 or TRBD2 (6 bases each). The CDR3 runs to 13 residues. Germline CDR1 reads SGHTA; CDR2 reads FQGTGA. Trimming took off 2 bases at V and 12 bases at J, with 15 bases between the two ends. CDR3 nucleotide sequence: TGTGCCAGCAGCTTAGGAGGGACATACTCCCAGTATTTT. It translates to CASSLGGTYSQYF.

The rearrangement uses TRBV7-9 and TRBJ1-1; unclear D gene. V lost 7 bases to trimming and J lost 0 bases, with 15 bases between them. The CDR3 consists of 15 residues. CDR1 is SEHNR, CDR2 FQNEAQ, per germline (reference sequence). The CDR3: CASNYDVRMNTEAFF. For the CDR3, the DNA is TGTGCCAGCAACTACGACGTCCGGATGAACACTGAAGCTTTCTTT.

The chain recombines TRBV9 with TRBJ2-7; the match to TRBD2 covers 12 bases. The CDR3 is 14 amino acids. CDR1 is SGDLS, CDR2 YYNGEE, per germline. The J segment lost 6 bases and the V segment lost 4 bases, leaving 5 bases of the junction unmatched. The CDR3 DNA reads TGTGCCAGCAGCATTGCGACTAGCGGGAGCGAGCAGTACTTC. Its translation is CASSIATSGSEQYF. The variable domain in full, with the rest retrieved from reference TRBV9 and TRBJ2-7, is DSGVTQTPKHLITATGQRVTLRCSPRSGDLSVYWYQQSLDQGLQFLIQYYNGEERAKGNILERFSAQQFPDLHSELNLSSLELGDSALYFCASSIATSGSEQYFGPGTRLTVT.

This clone was detected once. The V and J genes are TRBV10-1 and TRBJ2-5, with 11 bases lining up with TRBD2. The V and J ends lost 0 bases and 3 bases, in that order; junction bases with no gene match: 3. Germline-derived CDR1 and CDR2 are WNHNN and SYGVQD (reference sequence). The CDR3 consists of 16 residues. The CDR3 DNA sequence: TGCGCCAGCAGTGAGTCCGGGACTAGCGGCAAAGAGACCCAGTACTTC. It codes for CASSESGTSGKETQYF.

The chain is built from TRBV11-2 and TRBJ2-7; 10 nucleotides align to TRBD2. V trimming: 5 bases; J trimming: 4 bases; junction bases outside the gene matches: 11. From germline, CDR1 is SGHAT and CDR2 FQNNGV. This CDR3 contains 16 residues. The CDR3 DNA sequence: TGTGCCAGCAGCCCGCTGGGAGGAGCGGGAGGGTACGAGCAGTACTTC. Protein product: CASSPLGGAGGYEQYF.

This sequence joins TRBV6-1 and TRBJ2-7, with D perhaps matching TRBD1 (6 bases). CDR3 size: 14 residues. Deletions cut 8 bases from V and 0 bases from J, with 14 bases between. CDR1 is MNHNS and CDR2 is SASEGT in the germline V gene. CDR3 in amino acids: CASLTQGASYEQYF. The CDR3 nucleotides read TGTGCCAGCCTAACACAGGGAGCCTCCTACGAGCAGTACTTC.

This rearrangement joins TRBV30 to TRBJ2-5; TRBD1 matches at 7 bases. V lost 4 bases and J lost 5; bases outside the gene matches: 1. The germline CDR1 and CDR2 sequences are GTSNPN and SVGIG (reference sequence). The CDR3 covers 11 residues. The DNA of the CDR3 is TGTGCCTGGAAAGGGGGCGAGACCCAGTACTTC. This gives the protein CAWKGGETQYF.

The chain links TRBV5-1 to TRBJ2-3, with D hard to call. The CDR3 loop spans 15 amino acids. V lost 4 bases and J lost 1, with 13 bases in between. Germline CDR1 and CDR2: SGHRS and YFSETQ. In nucleotides, the CDR3 is TGCGCCAGCAGCCCACCCCGGAGAGGCACAGATACGCAGTATTTT. This sequence encodes CASSPPRRGTDTQYF.